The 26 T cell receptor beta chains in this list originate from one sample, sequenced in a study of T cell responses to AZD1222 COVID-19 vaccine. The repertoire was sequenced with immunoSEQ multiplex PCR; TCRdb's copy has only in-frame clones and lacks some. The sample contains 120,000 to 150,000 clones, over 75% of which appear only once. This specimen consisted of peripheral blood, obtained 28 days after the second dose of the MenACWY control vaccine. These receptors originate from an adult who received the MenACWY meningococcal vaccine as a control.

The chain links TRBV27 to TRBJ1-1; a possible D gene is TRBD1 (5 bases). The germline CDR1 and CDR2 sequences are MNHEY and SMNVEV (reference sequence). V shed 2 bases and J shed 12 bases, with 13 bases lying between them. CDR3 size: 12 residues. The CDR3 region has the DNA TGTGCCAGCAGTTTACCGGGCGGGGGTCCTTTCTTT. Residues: CASSLPGGGPFF.

The CDR3 sequence: CASSIVGGDEKLFF. The DNA for the CDR3 is TGTGCCAGTAGTATAGTCGGGGGGGATGAAAAACTGTTTTTT. The chain uses TRBV19 and TRBJ1-4; perhaps TRBD1 as D (5 bases). This CDR3 has 14 residues. Trimming stripped 1 base from V and 6 bases from J, with 9 bases between. CDR1 is LNHDA, CDR2 SQIVND, per germline (reference sequence).

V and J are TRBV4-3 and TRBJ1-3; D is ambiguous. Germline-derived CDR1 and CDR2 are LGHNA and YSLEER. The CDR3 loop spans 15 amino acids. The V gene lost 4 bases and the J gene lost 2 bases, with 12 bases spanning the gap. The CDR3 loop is CASSPTLTTGNTIYF. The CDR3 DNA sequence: TGCGCCAGCAGCCCCACTCTCACGACTGGAAACACCATATATTTT.

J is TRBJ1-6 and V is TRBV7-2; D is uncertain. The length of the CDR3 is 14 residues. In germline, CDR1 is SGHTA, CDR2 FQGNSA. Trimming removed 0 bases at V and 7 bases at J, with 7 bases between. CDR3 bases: TGTGCCAGCAGCTTAGCCCAGCCGAATTCACCCCTCCACTTT. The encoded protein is CASSLAQPNSPLHF.

Here the CDR3 reads CASSRPGTGTITGELFF. CDR3 DNA sequence: TGTGCCAGCAGCCGGCCCGGGACAGGGACTATTACCGGGGAGCTGTTTTTT. This chain links TRBV9 with TRBJ2-2; TRBD1 matches at 9 bases. The CDR3 length is 17 residues. J was trimmed by 5 bases and V by 4 bases; bases with no gene match: 12. Germline CDR1 and CDR2: SGDLS and YYNGEE.

The CDR3 protein is CASSYQGDDTQYF. CDR3 bases: TGCGCCAGCAGCTACCAGGGGGACGATACGCAGTATTTT. The J gene is TRBJ2-3, the V gene TRBV5-1; TRBD1 agrees at 7 bases. CDR1 is SGHRS, CDR2 YFSETQ, per germline. The junction had 4 bases not matched to a gene; V was cut back by 3 bases and J by 6 bases. This CDR3 is built from 13 residues.

The CDR3 sequence: CASSLEYTGELFF. CDR3 sequence (DNA): TGTGCCAGCAGCTTAGAATACACCGGGGAGCTGTTTTTT. The chain combines TRBV7-2 with TRBJ2-2; D remains ambiguous. With 1 base removed from V and 3 bases from J, the gap between germline ends came to 3 bases. Germline V CDR1 and CDR2: SGHTA, FQGNSA. This CDR3 contains 13 residues. The complete variable domain, with remaining parts taken from reference TRBV7-2 and TRBJ2-2, reads GAGVSQSPSNKVTEKGKDVELRCDPISGHTALYWYRQSLGQGLEFLIYFQGNSAPDKSGLPSDRFSAERTGGSVSTLTIQRTQQEDSAVYLCASSLEYTGELFFGEGSRLTVL.

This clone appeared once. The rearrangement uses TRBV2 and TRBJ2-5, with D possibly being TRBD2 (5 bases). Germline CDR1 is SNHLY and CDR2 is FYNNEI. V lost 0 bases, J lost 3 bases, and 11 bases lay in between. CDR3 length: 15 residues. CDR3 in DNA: TGTGCCAGCAGTGAAGCAGGACTTCCCAAAGAGACCCAGTACTTC. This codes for CASSEAGLPKETQYF. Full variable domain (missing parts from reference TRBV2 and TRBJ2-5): EPEVTQTPSHQVTQMGQEVILRCVPISNHLYFYWYRQILGQKVEFLVSFYNNEISEKSEIFDDQFSVERPDGSNFTLKIRSTKLEDSAMYFCASSEAGLPKETQYFGPGTRLLVL.

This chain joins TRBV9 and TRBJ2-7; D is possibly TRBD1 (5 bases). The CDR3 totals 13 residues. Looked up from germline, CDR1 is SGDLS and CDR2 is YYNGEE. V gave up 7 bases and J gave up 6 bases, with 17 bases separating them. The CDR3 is CASSPGLDREQYF. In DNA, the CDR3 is TGTGCCAGCTCCCCAGGGCTAGATCGCGAGCAGTACTTC.

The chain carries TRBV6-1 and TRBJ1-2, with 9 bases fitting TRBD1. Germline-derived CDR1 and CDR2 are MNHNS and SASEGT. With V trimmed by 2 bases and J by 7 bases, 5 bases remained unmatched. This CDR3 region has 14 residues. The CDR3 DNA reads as TGTGCCAGCAGTGAAAGGACAGGGGCTTCTGGCTACACCTTC. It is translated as CASSERTGASGYTF.

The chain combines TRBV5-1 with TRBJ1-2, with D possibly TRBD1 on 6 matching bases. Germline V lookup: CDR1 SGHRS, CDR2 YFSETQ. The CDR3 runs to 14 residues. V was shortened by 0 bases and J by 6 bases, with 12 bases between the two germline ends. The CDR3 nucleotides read TGCGCCAGCAGCTTGGTGGGGGCAGGGGATGGCTACACCTTC. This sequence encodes CASSLVGAGDGYTF. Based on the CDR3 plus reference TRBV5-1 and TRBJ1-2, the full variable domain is KAGVTQTPRYLIKTRGQQVTLSCSPISGHRSVSWYQQTPGQGLQFLFEYFSETQRNKGNFPGRFSGRQFSNSRSEMNVSTLELGDSALYLCASSLVGAGDGYTFGSGTRLTVV.

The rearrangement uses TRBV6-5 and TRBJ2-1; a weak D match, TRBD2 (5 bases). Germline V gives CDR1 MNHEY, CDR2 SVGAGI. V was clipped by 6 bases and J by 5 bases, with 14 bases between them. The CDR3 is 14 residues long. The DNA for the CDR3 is TGTGCCAGCAGGTTCGACTACCACGACAATGAGCAGTTCTTC. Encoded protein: CASRFDYHDNEQFF.

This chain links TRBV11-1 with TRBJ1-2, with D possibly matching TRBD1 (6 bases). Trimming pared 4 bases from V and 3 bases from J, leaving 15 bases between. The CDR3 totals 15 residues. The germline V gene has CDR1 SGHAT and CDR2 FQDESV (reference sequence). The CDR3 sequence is CASSSSGASDYGYTF. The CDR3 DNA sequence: TGTGCCAGCAGCTCCTCAGGGGCGTCAGACTATGGCTACACCTTC.

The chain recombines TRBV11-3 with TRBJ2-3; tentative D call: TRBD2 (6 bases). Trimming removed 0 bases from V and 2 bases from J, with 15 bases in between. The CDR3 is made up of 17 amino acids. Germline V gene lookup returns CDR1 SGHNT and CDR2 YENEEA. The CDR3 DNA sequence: TGTGCCAGCAGCTTAGATTTGGCGGGGTCTAACACAGATACGCAGTATTTT. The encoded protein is CASSLDLAGSNTDTQYF.

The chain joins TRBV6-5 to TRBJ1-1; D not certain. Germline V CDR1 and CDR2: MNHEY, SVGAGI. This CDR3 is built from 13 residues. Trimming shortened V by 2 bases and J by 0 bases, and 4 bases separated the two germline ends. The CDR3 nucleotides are TGTGCCAGCAGTTACGGAATGAACACTGAAGCTTTCTTT. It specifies CASSYGMNTEAFF.

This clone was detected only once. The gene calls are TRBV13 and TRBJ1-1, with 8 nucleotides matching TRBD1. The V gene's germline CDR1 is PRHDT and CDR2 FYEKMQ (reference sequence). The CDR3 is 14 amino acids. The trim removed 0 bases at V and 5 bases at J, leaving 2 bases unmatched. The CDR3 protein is CASSLGDRETEAFF. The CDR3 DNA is TGTGCCAGCAGCTTAGGGGACAGGGAAACTGAAGCTTTCTTT.

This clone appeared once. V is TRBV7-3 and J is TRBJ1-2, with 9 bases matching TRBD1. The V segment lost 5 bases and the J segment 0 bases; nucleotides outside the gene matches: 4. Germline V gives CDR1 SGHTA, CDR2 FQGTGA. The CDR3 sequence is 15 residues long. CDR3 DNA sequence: TGTGCCAGCAGCGGGGGACAGGGATCTAACTATGGCTACACCTTC. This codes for CASSGGQGSNYGYTF. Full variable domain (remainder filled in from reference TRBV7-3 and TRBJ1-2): GAGVSQTPSNKVTEKGKYVELRCDPISGHTALYWYRQSLGQGPEFLIYFQGTGAADDSGLPNDRFFAVRPEGSVSTLKIQRTERGDSAVYLCASSGGQGSNYGYTFGSGTRLTVV.

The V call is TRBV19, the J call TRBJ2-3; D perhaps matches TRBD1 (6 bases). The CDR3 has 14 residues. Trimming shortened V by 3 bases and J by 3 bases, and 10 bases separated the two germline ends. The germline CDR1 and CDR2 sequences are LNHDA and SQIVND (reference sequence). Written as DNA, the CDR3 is TGTGCCAGTAGTATCCGGACAGTTACAGATACGCAGTATTTT. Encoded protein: CASSIRTVTDTQYF.

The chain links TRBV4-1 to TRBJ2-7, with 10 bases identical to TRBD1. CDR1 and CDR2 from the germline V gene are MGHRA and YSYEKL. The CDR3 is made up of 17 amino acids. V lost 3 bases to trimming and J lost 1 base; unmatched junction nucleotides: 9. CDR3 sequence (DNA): TGCGCCAGCAGCCACCGACCGGGACAGGGGACGTCCTACGAGCAGTACTTC. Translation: CASSHRPGQGTSYEQYF.

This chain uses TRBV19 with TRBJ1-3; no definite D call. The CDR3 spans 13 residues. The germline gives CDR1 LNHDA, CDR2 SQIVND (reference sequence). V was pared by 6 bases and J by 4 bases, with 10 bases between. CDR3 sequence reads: CASRRAGGNTIYF. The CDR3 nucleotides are TGTGCCAGTAGGCGGGCTGGCGGAAACACCATATATTTT.

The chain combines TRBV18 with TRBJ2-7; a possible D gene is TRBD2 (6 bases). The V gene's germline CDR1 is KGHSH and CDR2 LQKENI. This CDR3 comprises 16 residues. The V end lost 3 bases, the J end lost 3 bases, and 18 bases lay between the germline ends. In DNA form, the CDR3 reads TGTGCCAGCTCACCCTATAGGACCCAGGGACTCTACGAGCAGTACTTC. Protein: CASSPYRTQGLYEQYF.

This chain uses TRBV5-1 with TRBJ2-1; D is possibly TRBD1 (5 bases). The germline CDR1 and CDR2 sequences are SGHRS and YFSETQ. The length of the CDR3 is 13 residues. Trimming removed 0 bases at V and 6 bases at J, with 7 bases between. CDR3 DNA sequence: TGCGCCAGCAGCTTGGGGACACTCAATGAGCAGTTCTTC. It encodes CASSLGTLNEQFF.

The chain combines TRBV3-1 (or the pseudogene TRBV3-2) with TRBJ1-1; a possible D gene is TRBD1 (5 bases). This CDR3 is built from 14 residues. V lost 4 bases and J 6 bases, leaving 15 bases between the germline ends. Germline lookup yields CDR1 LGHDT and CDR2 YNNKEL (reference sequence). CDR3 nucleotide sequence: TGTGCCAGCAGCCCTGGGGACGGTAGCTCTGAAGCTTTCTTT. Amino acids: CASSPGDGSSEAFF.

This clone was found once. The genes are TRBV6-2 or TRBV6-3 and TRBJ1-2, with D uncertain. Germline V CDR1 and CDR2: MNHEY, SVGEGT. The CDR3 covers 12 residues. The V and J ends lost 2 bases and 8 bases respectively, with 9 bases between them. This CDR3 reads CASSYGIGGYTF. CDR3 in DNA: TGTGCCAGCAGTTACGGAATCGGGGGCTACACCTTC.

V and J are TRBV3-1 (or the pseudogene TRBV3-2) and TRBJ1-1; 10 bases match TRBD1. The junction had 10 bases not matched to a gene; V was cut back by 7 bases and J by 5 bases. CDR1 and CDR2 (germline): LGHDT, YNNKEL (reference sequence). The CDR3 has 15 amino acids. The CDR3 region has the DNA TGTGCCAGCATCCGGTCCGGGACAGGGGATACTGAAGCTTTCTTT. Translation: CASIRSGTGDTEAFF.

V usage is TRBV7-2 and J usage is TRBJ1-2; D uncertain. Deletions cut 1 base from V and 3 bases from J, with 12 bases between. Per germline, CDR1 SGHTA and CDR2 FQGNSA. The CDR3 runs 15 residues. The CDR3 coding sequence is TGTGCCAGCAGCTTAGTCACGGGGTCCGACTATGGCTACACCTTC. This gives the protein CASSLVTGSDYGYTF.